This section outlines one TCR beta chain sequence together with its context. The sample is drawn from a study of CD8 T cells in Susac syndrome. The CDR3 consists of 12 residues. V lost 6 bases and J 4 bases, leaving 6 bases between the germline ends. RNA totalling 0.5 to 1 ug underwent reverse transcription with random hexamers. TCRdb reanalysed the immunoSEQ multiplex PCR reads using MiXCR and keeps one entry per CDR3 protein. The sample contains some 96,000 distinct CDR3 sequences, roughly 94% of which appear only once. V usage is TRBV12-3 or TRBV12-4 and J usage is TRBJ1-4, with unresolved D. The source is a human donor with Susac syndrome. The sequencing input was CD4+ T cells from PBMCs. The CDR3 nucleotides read TGTGCCAGCAGCTCCAATAATGAAAAACTGTTTTTT. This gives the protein CASSSNNEKLFF.